The present T cell receptor (beta chain) was sequenced within a study of cytomegalovirus exposure and HLA in healthy donors. This CDR3 has 14 residues. Germline V gene data show CDR1 as SGDLS and CDR2 as YYNGEE. With V trimmed by 4 bases and J by 4 bases, 4 bases remained unmatched. PCR used 60 Vbeta primers and 13 Jbeta primers. Method: immunoSEQ multiplex PCR; TCRdb's copy keeps in-frame clones and lacks some. The sample shows 150,000 or so clones, less than 85% of them seen only once. With regard to this clone: Its matching antigen is unknown.

Study outcomes and limitations: CMV serostatus was the only recorded immune exposure for donors. In a later analysis, compared with equally common non-associated chains, HLA-associated beta chains were more expanded. The analysis excluded some indistinguishable V segments, including TRBV6-2 and TRBV6-3.

The chain has TRBV9 and TRBJ2-7; TRBD1 matches at 11 bases. The clonotype comes from a woman in her forties or fifties in good health and CMV-seropositive. The sequenced sample consisted of PBMCs. The CDR3 loop reads CASSQGQGGYEQYF. CDR3 nucleotides: TGTGCCAGCAGCCAGGGACAGGGGGGATACGAGCAGTACTTC.